This TCR beta chain was sequenced in a study of T-cell memory formation after mild COVID-19. General study results and limits: Unconfirmed was the SARS-CoV-2 specificity of second-wave clones that peaked on day 37. A balance of CD4 and CD8 characterized clones contracting day 15 to 85, whereas later expanders leaned CD4+.

This clonotype was detected a few times. Its antigen is unidentified. TCRdb passed the 5' RACE reads through MiXCR, listing each CDR3 protein once. The sample has hundreds of thousands of distinct CDR3 sequences; about a fifth are singletons. Deletions cut 8 bases from V and 8 bases from J, with 18 bases between. The V gene's germline CDR1 is LGHNA and CDR2 YNFKEQ. The CDR3 extends over 13 amino acids. The sequenced sample was PBMCs or a T cell subset sorted from them (not recorded which). This receptor was identified in an adult woman who had mild COVID-19 (a few samples of this study predate the infection). Cell type and time point are not known. The chain joins TRBV4-2 to TRBJ1-2; perhaps TRBD1 as D (5 bases). CDR3: CASRSGTDIGYTF. The CDR3 region has the DNA TGTGCCAGCCGATCCGGGACGGATATCGGCTACACCTTC.